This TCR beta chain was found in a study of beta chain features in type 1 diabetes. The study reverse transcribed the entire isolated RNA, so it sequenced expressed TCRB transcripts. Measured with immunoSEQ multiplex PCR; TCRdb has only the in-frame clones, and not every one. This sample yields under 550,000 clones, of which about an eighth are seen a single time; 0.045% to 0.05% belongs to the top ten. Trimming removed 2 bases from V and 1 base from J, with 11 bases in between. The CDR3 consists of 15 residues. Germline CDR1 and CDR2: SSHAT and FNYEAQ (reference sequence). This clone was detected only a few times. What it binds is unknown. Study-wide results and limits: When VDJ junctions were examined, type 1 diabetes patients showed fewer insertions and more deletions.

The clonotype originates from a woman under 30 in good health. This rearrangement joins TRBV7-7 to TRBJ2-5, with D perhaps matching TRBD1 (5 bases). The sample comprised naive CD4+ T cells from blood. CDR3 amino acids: CASSLTHRSQETQYF. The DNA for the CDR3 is TGTGCCAGCAGCTTAACCCACAGGTCCCAAGAGACCCAGTACTTC.